This T cell receptor (beta chain) was sequenced in a study of blood T cell repertoires in COVID-19. Study-wide context: Whether acute or convalescent, the COVID-19 samples came from the United States, Italy and Spain.

Between the trimmed V and J ends, which lost 2 bases and 0 bases, there was a span of 13 bases. Germline V gene sequence: CDR1 KGHSY, CDR2 FQNENV. The CDR3 runs 16 residues. In the source study's methods: Reference gene primer amplification gave estimated nucleated cell counts. Only in-frame clones appear in the TCRdb table, and some are missing; sequencing was by immunoSEQ multiplex PCR. The DNA gave D and trimming, while V, J and clone size come from that table. The data show some 270,000 clones, with roughly 86% seen just once and just under 9% held by the top ten. Sequencing used peripheral blood. This receptor was taken from a man aged 40-55 years with active or convalescent COVID-19. This rearrangement joins TRBV16 to TRBJ1-1; no firm D call. CDR3 coding DNA: TGTGCCAGCAGCCAAGGGGAGGAGGTAATGAACACTGAAGCTTTCTTT. Amino acids: CASSQGEEVMNTEAFF.